This is a list of T cell receptor beta chains from one sample in a study of T cell changes during pregnancy in multiple sclerosis. Assay used: immunoSEQ multiplex PCR; TCRdb lists only in-frame clones, some missing. The table includes around 50,000 clones, over 90% detected once. The sequencing here drew on CD4+ T cells from peripheral blood mononuclear cells, taken in the third trimester of pregnancy. These receptors were obtained from a female donor with multiple sclerosis, enrolled in a pregnancy study. CDR3s include the opening cysteine and the closing phenylalanine or tryptophan.

V	J	CDR3
TRBV5-8	TRBJ1-1	CASSPEVGLNTEAFF
TRBV2	TRBJ2-7	CASSLEPGQHYEQYF
TRBV9	TRBJ1-5	CASSVEGGADQPQHF
TRBV5-1	TRBJ2-5	CASSVDYRETQYF
TRBV7-9	TRBJ2-2	CASSSERWRGTGELFF
TRBV2	TRBJ1-6	CASSEEGRASPLHF
TRBV11-2	TRBJ2-2	CASRALQGTGELFF
TRBV7-9	TRBJ2-3	CASSGERTANTQYF
TRBV2	TRBJ1-1	CASSGLEMNTEAFF
TRBV7-2	TRBJ2-4	CASSFRGSKNIQYF
TRBV5-1	TRBJ2-3	CASSTGTSGTRTDTQYF
TRBV14	TRBJ2-7	CASSPRQGGNEQYF
TRBV7-2	TRBJ2-5	CASSADLAAETQYF
TRBV9	TRBJ2-7	CASSVATGSYEQYF
TRBV5-1	TRBJ2-2	CASSPGLANTGELFF
TRBV15	TRBJ2-7	CATSRDRSGGYEQYF
TRBV14	TRBJ1-1	CASSRRTGWDTEAFF
TRBV14	TRBJ1-1	CASSQVQGVSGAFF
TRBV5-4	TRBJ2-5	CASRESDRARETQYF
TRBV6-1	TRBJ2-2	CASNGDTGELFF